This TCR beta chain emerged from a study of blood T cell repertoires in COVID-19. Study context: Both acute and convalescent COVID-19 samples were obtained from the United States, Italy and Spain. Sources were T cells, B-cell-depleted T cells, or PBMCs; the material itself was cDNA or gDNA.

Followed longitudinally, the Seattle patients had been enrolled during active infection. As originally analysed: Reference gene primer amplification yielded estimated nucleated cell counts. Using immunoSEQ multiplex PCR, the repertoire was profiled, and TCRdb retains in-frame clones only, with some absent. V and J calls and clone size follow that table, whereas D and trimming were derived from the DNA. The data contain 450,000 or so clones, 80% to 90% of them seen just once; the ten biggest clones take up roughly 0.76%. Sequenced input: peripheral blood. This receptor was taken from a man between 18 and 35 years old with COVID-19, enrolled during active disease.

The CDR3 spells CASSLAGLSSPLHF. The DNA of the CDR3 is TGCGCCAGCAGCTTGGCAGGGTTGAGTTCACCCCTCCACTTT. This chain connects TRBV5-1 to TRBJ1-6; D may be TRBD1 (5 bases). The V gene's germline CDR1 is SGHRS and CDR2 YFSETQ. Trimming took 0 bases from V and 9 from J, leaving 10 bases between them. CDR3 length: 14 amino acids.